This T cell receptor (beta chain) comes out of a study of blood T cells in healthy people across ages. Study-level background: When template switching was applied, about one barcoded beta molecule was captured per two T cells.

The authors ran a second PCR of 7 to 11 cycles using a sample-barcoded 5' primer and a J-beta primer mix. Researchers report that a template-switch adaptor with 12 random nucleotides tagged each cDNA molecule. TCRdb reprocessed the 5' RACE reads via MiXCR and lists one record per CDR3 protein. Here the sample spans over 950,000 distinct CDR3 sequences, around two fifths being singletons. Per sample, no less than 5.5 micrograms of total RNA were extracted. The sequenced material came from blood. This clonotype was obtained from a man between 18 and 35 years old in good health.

The DNA of the CDR3 is TGTGCCAGCAGTTTTCAGGGGACAGGGACAGGGGTTCGGTACTTC. Translated: CASSFQGTGTGVRYF. V gene TRBV27 combines with J gene TRBJ2-7; 10 bases line up with TRBD1. The CDR3 is made up of 15 amino acids. CDR1 is MNHEY, CDR2 SMNVEV, per germline (reference sequence). V shed 3 bases and J 12 bases; nucleotides not matched to a gene: 14.